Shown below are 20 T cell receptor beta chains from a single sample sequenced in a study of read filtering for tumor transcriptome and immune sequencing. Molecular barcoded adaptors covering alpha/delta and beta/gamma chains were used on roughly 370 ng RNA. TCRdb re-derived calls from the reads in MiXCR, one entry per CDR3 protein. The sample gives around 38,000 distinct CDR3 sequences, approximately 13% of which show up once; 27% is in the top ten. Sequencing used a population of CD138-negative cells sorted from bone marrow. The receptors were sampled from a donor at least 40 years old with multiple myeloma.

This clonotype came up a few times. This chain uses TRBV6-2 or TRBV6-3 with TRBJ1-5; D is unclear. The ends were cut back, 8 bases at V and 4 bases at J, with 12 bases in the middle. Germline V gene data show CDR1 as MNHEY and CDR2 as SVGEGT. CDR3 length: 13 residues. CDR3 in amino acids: CASDVNANQPQHF. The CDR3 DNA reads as TGTGCCAGCGATGTGAATGCGAATCAGCCCCAGCATTTT.

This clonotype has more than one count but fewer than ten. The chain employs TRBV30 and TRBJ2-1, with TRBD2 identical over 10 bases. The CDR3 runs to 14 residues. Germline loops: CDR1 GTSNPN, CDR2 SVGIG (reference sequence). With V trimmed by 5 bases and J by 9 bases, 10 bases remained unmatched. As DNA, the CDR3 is TGTGCCTGGTGTAAAACTAGCGGGGCAACTGAGCAGTTCTTC. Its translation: CAWCKTSGATEQFF.

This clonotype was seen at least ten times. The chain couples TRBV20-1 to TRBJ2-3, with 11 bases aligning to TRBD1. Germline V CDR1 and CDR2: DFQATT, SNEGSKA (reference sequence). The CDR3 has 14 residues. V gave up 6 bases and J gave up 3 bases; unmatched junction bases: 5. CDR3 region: CSARTGGGTDTQYF. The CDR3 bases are TGCAGTGCACGGACAGGGGGCGGGACAGATACGCAGTATTTT.

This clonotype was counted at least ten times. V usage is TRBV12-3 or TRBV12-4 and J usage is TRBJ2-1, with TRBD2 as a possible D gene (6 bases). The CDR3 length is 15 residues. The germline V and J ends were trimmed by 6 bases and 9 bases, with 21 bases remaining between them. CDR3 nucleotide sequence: TGTGCCAGCAGCAAAAGGAGGGAGAGCCTGGGTGAGCAGTTCTTC. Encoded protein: CASSKRRESLGEQFF.

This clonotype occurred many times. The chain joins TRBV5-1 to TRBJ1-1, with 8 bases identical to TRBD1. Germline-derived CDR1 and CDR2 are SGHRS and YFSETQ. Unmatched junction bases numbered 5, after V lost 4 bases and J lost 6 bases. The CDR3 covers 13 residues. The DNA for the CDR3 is TGCGCCAGCAGCGCTGACAGGGGAGCTGAAGCTTTCTTT. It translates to CASSADRGAEAFF.

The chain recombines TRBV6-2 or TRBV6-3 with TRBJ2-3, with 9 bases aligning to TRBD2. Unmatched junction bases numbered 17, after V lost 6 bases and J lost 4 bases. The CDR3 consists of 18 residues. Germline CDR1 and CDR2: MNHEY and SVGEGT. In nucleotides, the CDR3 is TGTGCCAGCAGCCCCACTCGGACTAGCGCCCTAAGCTCAGATACGCAGTATTTT. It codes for CASSPTRTSALSSDTQYF.

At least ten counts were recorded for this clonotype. CDR3 sequence: CASTPGLYNEQFF. In nucleotides, the CDR3 is TGTGCCAGCACCCCGGGACTTTACAATGAGCAGTTCTTC. J is TRBJ2-1 and V is TRBV12-3 or TRBV12-4; weak D call: TRBD2 (6 bases). The CDR3 extends over 13 amino acids. The germline V and J ends were trimmed by 7 bases and 4 bases, with 11 bases remaining between them.

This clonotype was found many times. CDR3: CASSEGGGYQPQHF. DNA of the CDR3: TGTGCCAGCAGTGAAGGAGGGGGGTATCAGCCCCAGCATTTT. This chain joins TRBV2 and TRBJ1-5; D perhaps matches TRBD1 (6 bases). Germline V CDR1 and CDR2: SNHLY, FYNNEI. CDR3 length equals 14 residues. V was clipped by 1 base and J by 5 bases, with 9 bases between them.

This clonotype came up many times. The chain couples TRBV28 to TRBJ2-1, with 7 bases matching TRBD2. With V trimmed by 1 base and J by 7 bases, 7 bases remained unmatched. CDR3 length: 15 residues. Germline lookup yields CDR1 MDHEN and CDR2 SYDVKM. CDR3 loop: CASSLSVGGPNEQFF. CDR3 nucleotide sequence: TGTGCCAGCAGTTTATCGGTGGGAGGGCCGAATGAGCAGTTCTTC.

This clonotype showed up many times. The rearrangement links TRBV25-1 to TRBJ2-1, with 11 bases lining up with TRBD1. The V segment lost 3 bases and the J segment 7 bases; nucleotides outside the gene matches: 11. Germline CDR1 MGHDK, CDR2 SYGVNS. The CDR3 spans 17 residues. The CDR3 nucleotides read TGTGCCAGCAGTGATCACCCGGGACAGGGGGTCGGTAATGAGCAGTTCTTC. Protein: CASSDHPGQGVGNEQFF.

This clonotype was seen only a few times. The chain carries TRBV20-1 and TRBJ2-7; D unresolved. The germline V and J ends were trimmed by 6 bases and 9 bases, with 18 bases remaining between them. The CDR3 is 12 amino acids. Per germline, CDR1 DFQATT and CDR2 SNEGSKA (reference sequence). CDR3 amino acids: CSAPHESGRQYF. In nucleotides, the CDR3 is TGCAGTGCCCCCCACGAATCCGGGCGGCAGTACTTC.

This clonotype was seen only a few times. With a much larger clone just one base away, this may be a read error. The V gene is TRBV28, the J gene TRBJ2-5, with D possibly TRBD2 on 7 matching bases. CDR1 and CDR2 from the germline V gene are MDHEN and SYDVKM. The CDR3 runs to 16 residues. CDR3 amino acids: CASSLRGRGRNETQHF. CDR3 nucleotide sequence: TGTGCCAGCAGTCTCCGAGGGCGGGGGCGAAACGAGACCCAGCACTTC.

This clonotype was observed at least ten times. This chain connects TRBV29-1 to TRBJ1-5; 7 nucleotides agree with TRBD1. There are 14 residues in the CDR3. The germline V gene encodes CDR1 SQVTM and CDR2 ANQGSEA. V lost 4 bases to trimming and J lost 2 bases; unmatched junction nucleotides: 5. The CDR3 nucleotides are TGCAGCGTTGCCACAGGGGACGGCAATCAGCCCCAGCATTTT. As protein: CSVATGDGNQPQHF.

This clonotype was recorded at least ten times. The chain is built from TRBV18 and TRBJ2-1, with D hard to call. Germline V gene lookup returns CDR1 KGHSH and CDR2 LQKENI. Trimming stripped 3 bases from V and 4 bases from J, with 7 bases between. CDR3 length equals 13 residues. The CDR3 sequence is CASSPNGYNEQFF. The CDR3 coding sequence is TGTGCCAGCTCACCGAACGGATACAATGAGCAGTTCTTC.

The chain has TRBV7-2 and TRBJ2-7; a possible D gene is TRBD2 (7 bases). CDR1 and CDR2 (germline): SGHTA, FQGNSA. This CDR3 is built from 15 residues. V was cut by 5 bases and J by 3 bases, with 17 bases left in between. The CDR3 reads CASSLGGLPSYEQYF. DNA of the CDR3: TGTGCCAGCAGCCTCGGGGGGCTTCCTAGCTACGAGCAGTACTTC.

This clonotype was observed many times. CDR3 bases: TGTGCCAGCAGGCCTGGACTAGCGGGAGAAGCCCAGTACTTC. It encodes CASRPGLAGEAQYF. This sequence joins TRBV6-2 or TRBV6-3 and TRBJ2-5; 13 nucleotides align to TRBD2. The germline V gene has CDR1 MNHEY and CDR2 SVGEGT. The CDR3 totals 14 residues. With V trimmed by 6 bases and J by 9 bases, 7 bases remained unmatched.

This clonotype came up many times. The CDR3 is CASRRTGGTDTQYF. The DNA for the CDR3 is TGTGCCAGCAGGCGGACAGGCGGCACAGATACGCAGTATTTT. The chain links TRBV7-2 to TRBJ2-3, with 7 bases that match TRBD1. With 6 bases clipped from V and 1 base from J, the junction kept 4 bases outside the gene matches. The germline V gene encodes CDR1 SGHTA and CDR2 FQGNSA. The CDR3 consists of 14 residues.

Here the CDR3 reads CASSYGVSYEQYF. The CDR3 DNA reads TGTGCCAGCAGTTATGGCGTCTCCTACGAGCAGTACTTC. This chain links TRBV27 with TRBJ2-7; D is ambiguous. Trimming removed 4 bases from V and 0 bases from J, with 7 bases in between. CDR3 length: 13 residues. From germline, CDR1 is MNHEY and CDR2 SMNVEV (reference sequence).

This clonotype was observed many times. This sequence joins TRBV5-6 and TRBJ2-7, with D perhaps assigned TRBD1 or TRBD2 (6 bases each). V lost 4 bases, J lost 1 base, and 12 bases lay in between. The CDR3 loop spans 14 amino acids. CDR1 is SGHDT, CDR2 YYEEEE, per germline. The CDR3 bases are TGTGCCAGCAGCGGGGGGCACAGGTCCTACGAGCAGTACTTC. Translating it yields CASSGGHRSYEQYF.

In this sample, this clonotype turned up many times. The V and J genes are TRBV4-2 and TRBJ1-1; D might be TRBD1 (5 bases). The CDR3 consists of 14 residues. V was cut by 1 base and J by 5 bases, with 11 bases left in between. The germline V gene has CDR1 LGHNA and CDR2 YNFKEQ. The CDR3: CASSQGQLVTEAFF. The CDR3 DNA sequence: TGTGCCAGCAGCCAAGGACAGCTGGTGACTGAAGCTTTCTTT.